These 5 T cell receptor beta chains were all obtained from the same sample, sequenced in a study of T cells in Graves' hyperthyroidism and ophthalmopathy. There were TCR beta CDR3 regions amplified from RNA transcripts. Using the HTBI primer set, a first-round RT-PCR was run on the TCR CDR3. TCRdb called the multiplex PCR reads again in MiXCR, with one record for every CDR3 protein. In the table there are about 210,000 distinct CDR3 sequences, more than 15% of which are singletons. The sample taken for sequencing was blood. The source is a man aged 45-65 years with Graves' hyperthyroidism.

This clonotype was seen only a few times. The V gene is TRBV5-1, the J gene TRBJ2-1; the D gene is possibly TRBD2 (6 bases). The CDR3 runs 11 residues. From germline, CDR1 is SGHRS and CDR2 YFSETQ. V lost 5 bases and J 9 bases, leaving 9 bases between the germline ends. This CDR3 reads CASRLEGEQFF. CDR3 sequence (DNA): TGCGCCAGCAGGCTGGAGGGTGAGCAGTTCTTC.

The V call is TRBV6-1, the J call TRBJ2-2; D is unresolved. The V and J ends lost 5 bases and 7 bases respectively, with 11 bases between them. CDR3 length: 13 amino acids. Germline assignment: CDR1 MNHNS and CDR2 SASEGT. CDR3 coding DNA: TGTGCCAGCAGTCTTCAGTGGGGCGGGGAGCTGTTTTTT. Its protein product is CASSLQWGGELFF.

This clonotype came up many times. The V gene is TRBV20-1, the J gene TRBJ2-1, with 7 bases fitting TRBD2. Per germline, CDR1 DFQATT and CDR2 SNEGSKA (reference sequence). V trimming: 6 bases; J trimming: 4 bases; junction bases outside the gene matches: 12. The CDR3 contains 15 residues. CDR3 protein: CSAISPSGSYNEQFF. CDR3 sequence (DNA): TGCAGTGCAATCTCCCCTAGCGGTTCTTACAATGAGCAGTTCTTC.

This clonotype was recorded at least ten times. The rearrangement uses TRBV10-3 and TRBJ1-2; D is possibly TRBD1 (5 bases). V shed 6 bases and J shed 1 base, with 18 bases lying between them. From germline, CDR1 is ENHRY and CDR2 SYGVKD. This CDR3 has 16 residues. The CDR3 region has the DNA TGTGCCATCAGAGAGGATACGGGACGGAATAACTATGGCTACACCTTC. Amino acid sequence: CAIREDTGRNNYGYTF.

This clonotype was seen repeatedly, ten times or more. V is TRBV28 and J is TRBJ2-7; D is unresolved. The CDR3 is 11 amino acids. Trimming took 5 bases from V and 4 from J, leaving 6 bases between them. Germline lookup yields CDR1 MDHEN and CDR2 SYDVKM. CDR3 loop: CASSLNYEQYF. In DNA form, the CDR3 reads TGTGCCAGCAGTCTAAATTACGAGCAGTACTTC.